The TCR beta chain under discussion was sequenced for a study of technical replicates of blood from several donors. Germline CDR1 reads SGHKS; CDR2 reads YYEKEE (reference sequence). Germline trimming cut 6 bases from V and 1 base from J; bases unmatched to any gene: 8. This CDR3 is built from 15 residues. The repertoire was sequenced with immunoSEQ multiplex PCR; TCRdb's copy has only in-frame clones and lacks some. The sample has about 97,000 clones; about 95% are singletons. The chain combines TRBV5-5 with TRBJ2-3; 7 bases are a match to TRBD2. Source material: T cells isolated from PBMCs. This clonotype was obtained from a human donor in good health. The CDR3 DNA follows: TGTGCCAGCATTTTACGGGAGGTTGGCACAGATACGCAGTATTTT. It is translated as CASILREVGTDTQYF.